The sequence of this T cell receptor beta chain was determined in a study of T cells after yellow fever vaccination (dated by TCRdb to the late 2010s). Describing the broader study: Using CD3, CD45RA, CCR7 and CD95 staining, memory subsets (EM, EMRA, CM and Tscm) were sorted on a BD FACS Aria III. Blood was drawn at multiple timepoints before and after primary and secondary immunization, with bulk PBMC replicates and cell subsets isolated. To follow T-cell clones before and after both primary and booster YFV17D yellow fever vaccination, bulk TCR alpha and beta repertoires underwent longitudinal sequencing. Libraries from fractions with low cell numbers were prepared with the SMART-Seq v4 Ultra Low Input RNA kit. Two healthy male donors, one aged 18 to 30 and one aged 30 to 40 years, made up the cohort. Memory subsets were sorted on days 0, 15 and 45 and at 18 months after primary vaccination, and on days 0, 15 and 45 after the 30-year booster. Results and caveats for the whole study, not just this receptor: Compared with the primary T-cell response, the secondary T-cell response was faster but weaker, reaching its peak on day 5 rather than on day 15. In the sorted memory subsets on day 0, nearly all of the vaccine-responding clonotypes fell below detection. Most clones expanded after primary vaccination (around 96% of CD4 and approximately 86% of CD8) were re-detected after the booster, suggesting that broad memory maintenance occurred. A small share of clonotypes occurred in both CD4 and CD8 compartments, likely arising from convergent recombination. Computational filtering was required because FACS-sorted repertoires could contain abundant contaminating clonotypes from the bulk population. Because the study included only two donors, the extent to which the findings can be generalized is limited.

Synthesis of TCR cDNA relied on 5'RACE template switching, a step that introduced a universal primer site along with unique molecular identifiers. Priming of cDNA synthesis was performed from both the TCR alpha and TCR beta constant segments. Libraries were amplified in two PCR steps, with sample barcodes and sequencing adapters added in the second step. Sequencing of the libraries was done on either Illumina HiSeq 2500 (2x100 bp) or NovaSeq (2x150 bp). On the authors' methods: Reads were demultiplexed and collapsed into UMI consensus sequences with MIGEC, and V(D)J alignment was performed with MiXCR. Vaccine-responding clonotypes were defined with edgeR using replicate PBMC samples, requiring FDR below 0.01 and a log2 fold change above 5 up to day 15. Each bulk clonotype was labeled CD4 or CD8 based on which sequenced repertoire, CD4 or CD8, contained the clonotype at higher abundance. Clonotype frequencies in memory subsets were weighted by FACS-sorted cell numbers to estimate each clone's distribution across memory phenotypes. TCRdb reprocessing: public reads trimmed at Q25 with fastp, clones called with MiXCR, in-frame beta chains kept. Duplicate CDR3 protein sequences are folded into a single record with the most common DNA and genes. TCRdb, rather than the study authors, made the V and J calls. The sample has roughly 32,000 distinct CDR3 sequences on record, over 9.5% of them singletons. The top ten clones comprise approximately 12% of the sample.

Relative to germline, V is 4 bases shorter and J is 5 bases shorter, with 15 bases between their ends. Via the germline V gene, CDR1 is SGHRS and CDR2 YFSETQ. Reading from cysteine to phenylalanine, the CDR3 counts 14 amino acids. The read is trimmed to its CDR3 DNA, 42 bases read in frame from base 1. The treatment or condition label of this sample denotes: live attenuated yellow fever vaccine strain. A standard Ficoll-Paque protocol was used to isolate PBMCs from peripheral blood. For sorted memory subsets, RNA extraction was done with the RNeasy Micro Kit. There are many counts of this clonotype. No clone much larger than this one lies a single base away; base qualities are absent.

This TCR was recovered from a young man who received the YFV17D yellow fever vaccine. Sequencing used PBMCs, either bulk or a sorted T-cell subset (CD4+, CD8+, memory, or dextramer-sorted; not recorded which), obtained roughly 14 days after the first yellow fever vaccination. The chain employs TRBV5-1 and TRBJ1-1, with the D gene not confidently named. The CDR3 corresponds to CASSQNPGITEAFF. The DNA sequence reads TGCGCCAGCAGCCAGAATCCGGGGATTACTGAAGCTTTCTTT.